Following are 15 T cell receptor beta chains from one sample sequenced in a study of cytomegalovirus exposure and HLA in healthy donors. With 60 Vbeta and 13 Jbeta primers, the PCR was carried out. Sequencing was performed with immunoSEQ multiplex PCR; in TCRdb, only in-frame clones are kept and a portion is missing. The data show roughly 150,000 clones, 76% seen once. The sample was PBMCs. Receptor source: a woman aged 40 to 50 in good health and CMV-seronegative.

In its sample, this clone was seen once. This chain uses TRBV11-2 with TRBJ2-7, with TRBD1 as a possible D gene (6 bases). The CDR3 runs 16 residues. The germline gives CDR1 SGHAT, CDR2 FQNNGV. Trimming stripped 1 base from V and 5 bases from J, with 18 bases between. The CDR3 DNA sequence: TGTGCCAGCAGCTTAGCTACAGGGAGTGGGTACGACGAGCAGTACTTC. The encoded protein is CASSLATGSGYDEQYF.

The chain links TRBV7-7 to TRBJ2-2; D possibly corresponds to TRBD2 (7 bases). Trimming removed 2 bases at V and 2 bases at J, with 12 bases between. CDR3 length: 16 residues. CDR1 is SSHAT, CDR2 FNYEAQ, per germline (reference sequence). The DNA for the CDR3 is TGTGCCAGCAGCTTAAACGCGGGGGCCAACACCGGGGAGCTGTTTTTT. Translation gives CASSLNAGANTGELFF.

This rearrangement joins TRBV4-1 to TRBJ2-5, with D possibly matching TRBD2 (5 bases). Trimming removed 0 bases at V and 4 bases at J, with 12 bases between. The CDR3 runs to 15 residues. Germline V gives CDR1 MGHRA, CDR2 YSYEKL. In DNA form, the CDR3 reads TGCGCCAGCAGCCAAGACGGAGGCTCGGGAGAGACCCAGTACTTC. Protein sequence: CASSQDGGSGETQYF.

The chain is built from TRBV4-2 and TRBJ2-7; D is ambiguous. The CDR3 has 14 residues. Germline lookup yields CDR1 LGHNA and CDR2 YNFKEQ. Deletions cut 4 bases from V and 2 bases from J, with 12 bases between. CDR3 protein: CASSLNVAAYEQYF. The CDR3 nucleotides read TGTGCCAGCAGCCTGAATGTGGCAGCCTACGAGCAGTACTTC.

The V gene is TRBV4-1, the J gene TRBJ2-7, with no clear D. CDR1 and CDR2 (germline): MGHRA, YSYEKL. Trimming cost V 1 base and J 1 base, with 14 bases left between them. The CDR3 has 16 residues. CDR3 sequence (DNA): TGCGCCAGCAGCCAAGCCCTGTTCTCTCTGTCCTACGAGCAGTACTTC. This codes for CASSQALFSLSYEQYF.

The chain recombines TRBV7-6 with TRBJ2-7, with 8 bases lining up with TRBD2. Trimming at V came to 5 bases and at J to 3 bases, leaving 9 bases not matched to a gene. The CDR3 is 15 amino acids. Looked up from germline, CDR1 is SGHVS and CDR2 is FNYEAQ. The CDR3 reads CASSLLAEEIYEQYF. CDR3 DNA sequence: TGTGCCAGCAGCCTACTAGCGGAAGAAATCTACGAGCAGTACTTC. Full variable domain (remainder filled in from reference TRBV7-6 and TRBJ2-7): GAGVSQSPRYKVTKRGQDVALRCDPISGHVSLYWYRQALGQGPEFLTYFNYEAQQDKSGLPNDRFSAERPEGSISTLTIQRTEQRDSAMYRCASSLLAEEIYEQYFGPGTRLTVT.

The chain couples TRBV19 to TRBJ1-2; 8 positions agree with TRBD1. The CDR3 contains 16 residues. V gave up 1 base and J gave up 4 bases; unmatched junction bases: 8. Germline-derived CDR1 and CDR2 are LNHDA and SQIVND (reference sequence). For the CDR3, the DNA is TGTGCCAGTAGTATAGCCGGGACAGGCCTAACCTATGGCTACACCTTC. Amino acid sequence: CASSIAGTGLTYGYTF.

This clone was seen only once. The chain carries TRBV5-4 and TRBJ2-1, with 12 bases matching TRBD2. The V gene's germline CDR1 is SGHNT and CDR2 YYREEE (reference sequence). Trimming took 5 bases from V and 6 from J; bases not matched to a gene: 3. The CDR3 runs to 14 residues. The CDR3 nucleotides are TGTGCCAGCAGACTAGCGGGAGGTTTCAATGAGCAGTTCTTC. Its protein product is CASRLAGGFNEQFF.

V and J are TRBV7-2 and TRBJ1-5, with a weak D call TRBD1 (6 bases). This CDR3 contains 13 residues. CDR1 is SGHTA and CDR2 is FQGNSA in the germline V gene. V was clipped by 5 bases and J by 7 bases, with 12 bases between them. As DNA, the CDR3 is TGTGCCAGCAGCCTTTACAGGGAGCAGCCCCAGCATTTT. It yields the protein CASSLYREQPQHF.

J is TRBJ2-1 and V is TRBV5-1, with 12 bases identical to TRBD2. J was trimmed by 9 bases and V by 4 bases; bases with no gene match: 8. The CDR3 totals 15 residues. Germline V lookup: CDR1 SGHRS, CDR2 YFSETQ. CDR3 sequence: CASSPASGRAGEQFF. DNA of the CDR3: TGCGCCAGCAGCCCTGCTAGCGGGAGGGCCGGTGAGCAGTTCTTC.

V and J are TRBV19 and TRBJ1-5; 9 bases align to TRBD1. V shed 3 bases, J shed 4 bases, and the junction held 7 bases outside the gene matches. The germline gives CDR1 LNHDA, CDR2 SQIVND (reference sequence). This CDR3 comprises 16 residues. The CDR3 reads CASSIKGQGANQPQHF. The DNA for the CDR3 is TGTGCCAGTAGTATTAAGGGACAGGGAGCAAATCAGCCCCAGCATTTT.

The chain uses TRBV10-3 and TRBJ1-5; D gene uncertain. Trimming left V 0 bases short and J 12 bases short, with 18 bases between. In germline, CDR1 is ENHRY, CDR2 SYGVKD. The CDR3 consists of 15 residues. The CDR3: CAISESERAAAGQHF. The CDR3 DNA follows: TGTGCCATCAGTGAGTCGGAGAGGGCCGCGGCGGGCCAGCATTTT.

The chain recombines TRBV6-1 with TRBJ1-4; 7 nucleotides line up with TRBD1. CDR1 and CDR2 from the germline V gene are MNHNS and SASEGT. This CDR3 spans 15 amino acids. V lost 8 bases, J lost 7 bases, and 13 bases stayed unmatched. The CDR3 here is CASLTGRLVGEKLFF. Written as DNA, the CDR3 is TGTGCCAGCCTGACAGGGAGGTTGGTTGGTGAAAAACTGTTTTTT.

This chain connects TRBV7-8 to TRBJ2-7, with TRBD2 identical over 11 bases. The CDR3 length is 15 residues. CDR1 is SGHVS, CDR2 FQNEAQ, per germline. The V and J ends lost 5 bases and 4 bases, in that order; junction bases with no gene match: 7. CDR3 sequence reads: CASSAGTSGFYEQYF. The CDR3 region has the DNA TGTGCCAGCAGCGCCGGGACTAGCGGTTTTTACGAGCAGTACTTC.

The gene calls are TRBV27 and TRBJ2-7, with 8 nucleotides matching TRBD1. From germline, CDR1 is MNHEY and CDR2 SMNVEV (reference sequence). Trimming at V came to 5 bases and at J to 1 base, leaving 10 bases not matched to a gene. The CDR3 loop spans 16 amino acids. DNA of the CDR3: TGTGCCAGCAGTCCGACAAGACAGGGGCCATCCTACGAGCAGTACTTC. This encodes CASSPTRQGPSYEQYF.